This section outlines one T cell receptor beta chain sequence together with its context. Per the germline V gene, CDR1 is GTSNPN and CDR2 is SVGIG (reference sequence). The CDR3 has 13 residues. V shed 1 base and J shed 4 bases, with 8 bases lying between them. This entry comes from a study of blood T cell repertoires in COVID-19. Assay: immunoSEQ multiplex PCR; the TCRdb copy retains only in-frame clones and omits some. Of about 83,000 clones detected, roughly 80% appear once; the ten largest clones hold 15%. The rearrangement links TRBV30 to TRBJ1-3; a possible D gene is TRBD1 (5 bases). The sample comprised peripheral blood. The receptor was isolated from a woman of 80 years or more with acute or convalescent COVID-19. CDR3 in DNA: TGTGCCTGGAGTGCAGGGCACGGAAACACCATATATTTT. Translating it yields CAWSAGHGNTIYF.